The clone carrying this T cell receptor (beta chain) was picked up a small number of times. Its specificity is unknown. This sample was taken from a study of response to subunit inactivated influenza vaccine. Study-level points and caveats: A suggestion made by the authors is that each seasonal influenza vaccination recruits few new T cells.

The ends were cut back, 2 bases at V and 7 bases at J, with 12 bases in the middle. This CDR3 spans 13 amino acids. Looked up from germline, CDR1 is SGHKS and CDR2 is YYEKEE (reference sequence). TCRdb passed the RT-PCR reads through MiXCR, listing each CDR3 protein once. The data show 500,000 to 600,000 distinct CDR3 sequences, with around 11% seen just once and 10% to 13% held by the top ten. The chain has TRBV5-5 and TRBJ2-5; D call uncertain. The source is a man between 45 and 60 years old who received an inactivated influenza vaccine. The sequencing used PBMCs from blood, collected on the day of vaccination. In DNA form, the CDR3 reads TGTGCCAGCAGCTTTGAAAGCACGGGGACCCAGTACTTC. Encoded protein: CASSFESTGTQYF. Combining the CDR3 with reference TRBV5-5 and TRBJ2-5 gives the whole variable domain DAGVTQSPTHLIKTRGQQVTLRCSPISGHKSVSWYQQVLGQGPQFIFQYYEKEERGRGNFPDRFSARQFPNYSSELNVNALLLGDSALYLCASSFESTGTQYFGPGTRLLVL.